The source of this T cell receptor (beta chain) is a study of cytomegalovirus exposure and HLA in healthy donors. Study overall: Among around 400 genotyped donors, around 80% fell in the Caucasian-associated ancestry cluster. Findings of the study overall: Exclusion applied to some V segments, including TRBV6-2 and TRBV6-3, as they were indistinguishable.

Amplification used 60 Vbeta primers and 13 Jbeta primers. The method was immunoSEQ multiplex PCR; TCRdb's version includes in-frame clones alone and lacks a portion of them. Of about 160,000 clones in the sample, around 72% were seen once. After removal of 3 bases from V and 9 bases from J, the junction contained 11 bases not matched to a gene. Germline CDR1 reads SGHAT; CDR2 reads FQNNGV. CDR3 length: 15 residues. A remark on this clone: Its antigen is still unknown.

J is TRBJ2-1 and V is TRBV11-2, with TRBD1 identical over 7 bases. The sample taken for sequencing was PBMCs. This sequence originates from a female donor in good health and CMV-seronegative. The CDR3 bases are TGTGCCAGCAGCTTGAACAGGGGCTCCGGTGGTGAGCAGTTCTTC. The encoded protein is CASSLNRGSGGEQFF.